This is a list of T cell receptor beta chains from one sample in a study of siplizumab effects on memory and regulatory T cells. Generated by immunoSEQ multiplex PCR, the TCRdb table keeps only in-frame clones and is missing some. The table shows about 69,000 clones, with around 90% occurring only once. The sequenced sample was Tregs sorted from blood. The source is a human donor in good health. The CDR3 runs from the conserved cysteine through the conserved F or W. D genes are given only for firm matches. The listing skips clone size in some rows; elsewhere it reads once, few, many or a size class.

J | V | length | size | D | CDR3 | DNA
TRBJ2-3 | TRBV7-3 | 14 | - | - | CASSLRPGTDTQYF | TGTGCCAGCAGCTTACGCCCTGGGACAGATACGCAGTATTTT
TRBJ2-1 | TRBV5-4 | 13 | - | - | CASSFDSYNEQFF | TGTGCCAGCAGCTTTGACAGCTACAATGAGCAGTTCTTC
TRBJ2-1 | TRBV25-1 | 15 | - | - | CASSEGGSSYNEQFF | TGTGCCAGCAGTGAAGGGGGGAGCTCCTACAATGAGCAGTTCTTC
TRBJ2-1 | TRBV18 | 15 | - | TRBD2 | CASSPGLAVGNEQFF | TGTGCCAGCTCTCCGGGACTAGCCGTGGGAAATGAGCAGTTCTTC
TRBJ2-7 | TRBV16 | 15 | - | TRBD2 | CASSPPGLASYEQYF | TGTGCCAGCAGCCCTCCGGGACTAGCCTCCTACGAGCAGTACTTC
TRBJ2-5 | TRBV5-4 | 16 | - | TRBD2 | CASSSRTSGRGETQYF | TGTGCCAGCAGCTCGAGGACTAGCGGGAGGGGAGAGACCCAGTACTTC
TRBJ2-1 | TRBV2 | 15 | - | TRBD1 | CASREDRGLRNEQFF | TGTGCCAGCAGGGAGGACAGGGGGCTTCGGAATGAGCAGTTCTTC
TRBJ2-4 | TRBV4-1 | 17 | once | TRBD2 | CASSQLSSGIAKNIQYF | TGCGCCAGCAGCCAACTCTCTAGCGGGATAGCCAAAAACATTCAGTACTTC
TRBJ2-2 | TRBV5-5 | 15 | - | - | CASSNSGRNTGELFF | TGTGCCAGCAGCAACTCCGGGAGGAACACCGGGGAGCTGTTTTTT
TRBJ2-1 | TRBV7-9 | 11 | - | TRBD2 | CASTLADEQFF | TGTGCCAGCACCCTAGCGGATGAGCAGTTCTTC
TRBJ1-4 | TRBV30 | 15 | - | - | CAWSRDGATNEKLFF | TGTGCCTGGAGCCGGGACGGCGCAACTAATGAAAAACTGTTTTTT
TRBJ2-5 | TRBV5-4 | 15 | - | - | CASSLDQGIRETQYF | TGTGCCAGCAGCTTGGATCAGGGGATACGGGAGACCCAGTACTTC
TRBJ1-1 | TRBV23-1 | 11 | once | - | CASRKGTDSFF | TGCGCCAGCCGGAAGGGGACGGACTCTTTCTTT
TRBJ2-3 | TRBV18 | 16 | - | TRBD2 | CASSSTSGSVGDTQYF | TGTGCCAGCTCATCGACTAGCGGGAGCGTGGGAGATACGCAGTATTTT
TRBJ1-2 | TRBV28 | 13 | - | - | CASSLYGNGGYTF | TGTGCCAGCAGTTTATACGGGAACGGTGGCTACACCTTC
TRBJ1-5 | TRBV28 | 14 | - | - | CASSLAGSDQPQHF | TGTGCCAGCAGTTTAGCAGGGTCGGATCAGCCCCAGCATTTT
TRBJ1-6 | TRBV29-1 | 14 | - | - | CSFLPDMKDSPLHF | TGCAGCTTTCTCCCCGACATGAAGGATTCACCCCTCCACTTT
TRBJ1-2 | TRBV19 | 11 | many | TRBD1 | CASSPGGGYTF | TGTGCCAGTAGTCCAGGGGGCGGCTACACCTTC
TRBJ2-1 | TRBV12-5 | 16 | - | - | CASGLGTRDSTSEQFF | TGTGCTAGTGGTTTGGGCACAAGGGACTCGACGTCTGAGCAGTTCTTC
TRBJ1-2 | TRBV6-6 | 15 | - | TRBD1 | CASSPRTGPGYGYTF | TGTGCCAGCAGTCCTCGGACAGGGCCTGGCTATGGCTACACCTTC
TRBJ2-7 | TRBV5-6 | 12 | - | - | CASSFRDYEQYF | TGTGCCAGCAGCTTTCGGGACTACGAGCAGTACTTC
TRBJ2-1 | TRBV7-9 | 15 | - | - | CASRQTGRWYNEQFF | TGTGCCAGCAGGCAGACGGGGAGGTGGTACAATGAGCAGTTCTTC
TRBJ2-1 | TRBV30 | 17 | - | TRBD2 | CAWSPRGGRGSYNEQFF | TGTGCCTGGAGTCCACGGGGAGGGAGGGGCTCCTACAATGAGCAGTTCTTC
TRBJ1-5 | TRBV30 | 19 | - | - | CAWSVRLPPGGQSNQPQHF | TGTGCCTGGAGTGTACGATTGCCGCCGGGCGGCCAAAGCAATCAGCCCCAGCATTTT
TRBJ2-1 | TRBV6-4 | 16 | - | TRBD2 | CASSVDSGSSYNEQFF | TGTGCCAGCAGTGTTGATAGCGGGAGCTCCTACAATGAGCAGTTCTTC
TRBJ2-3 | TRBV6-1 | 14 | - | TRBD2 | CASRLAGSTDTQYF | TGTGCCAGCAGGCTAGCGGGGTCCACAGATACGCAGTATTTT
TRBJ2-5 | TRBV7-9 | 13 | - | TRBD1 | CASSLTGSETQYF | TGTGCCAGCAGCCTGACAGGGTCGGAGACCCAGTACTTC
TRBJ1-4 | TRBV2 | 13 | - | - | CATTRGSNEKLFF | TGTGCCACTACCAGAGGAAGTAATGAAAAACTGTTTTTT
TRBJ2-7 | TRBV28 | 14 | - | - | CASSLNARRYEQYF | TGTGCCAGCAGTTTAAACGCCAGGAGATACGAGCAGTACTTC
TRBJ2-7 | TRBV14 | 13 | - | - | CASSQDLNGEQYF | TGTGCCAGCAGCCAGGACCTTAACGGCGAGCAGTACTTC
TRBJ2-1 | TRBV30 | 12 | - | - | CAWRGYGDEQFF | TGTGCCTGGAGGGGGTACGGGGATGAGCAGTTCTTC
TRBJ2-2 | TRBV5-1 | 15 | - | - | CASSLHQENTGELFF | TGCGCCAGCAGCTTGCACCAGGAGAACACCGGGGAGCTGTTTTTT
TRBJ2-6 | TRBV28 | 18 | - | TRBD2 | CASSLGTSGSPGANVLTF | TGTGCCAGCAGTTTAGGGACTAGCGGGAGCCCCGGGGCCAACGTCCTGACTTTC
TRBJ2-4 | TRBV19 | 14 | - | TRBD2 | CASSIVGLAGSGHF | TGTGCCAGTAGTATAGTAGGACTAGCGGGATCAGGCCACTTC
TRBJ2-1 | TRBV29-1 | 13 | - | TRBD2 | CSVGRTPYNEQFF | TGCAGCGTCGGGAGGACGCCCTACAATGAGCAGTTCTTC